This entry lists 4 T cell receptor beta chains sequenced from one sample in a study of CD8+ T cells in alopecia areata. Treatment reported: oral pan-JAK inhibitor, 5-10 mg twice daily. Isolated RNA was reverse transcribed into cDNA used as the sequencing template. Some clones are missing from TCRdb's copy, which holds only in-frame ones; the method was immunoSEQ multiplex PCR. This table has roughly 210,000 clones, over 40% appearing once. This specimen was CD4+ T cells sorted from blood, taken between weeks 36 and 40, from a patient treated with tofacitinib. These receptors all stem from a human donor with alopecia areata.

The CDR3 region has the DNA TGCAGCGTTGAAACCGGGACAGCCTCCTACGAGCAGTACTTC. Residues: CSVETGTASYEQYF. The V and J genes are TRBV29-1 and TRBJ2-7, with 7 bases lining up with TRBD1. There are 14 residues in the CDR3. After removal of 2 bases from V and 0 bases from J, the junction contained 4 bases not matched to a gene. Germline lookup yields CDR1 SQVTM and CDR2 ANQGSEA.

The chain couples TRBV7-8 to TRBJ2-7; D is unclear. Germline V CDR1 and CDR2: SGHVS, FQNEAQ. The CDR3 loop spans 13 amino acids. V lost 3 bases and J 2 bases, leaving 8 bases between the germline ends. CDR3 amino acids: CASSLAVPYEQYF. The DNA of the CDR3 is TGTGCCAGCAGCTTGGCAGTACCCTACGAGCAGTACTTC.

Remarks on this clone: Within the sample, other DNA sequences also encode this same CDR3. The chain joins TRBV7-9 to TRBJ2-5; a possible D gene is TRBD2 (5 bases). CDR1 is SEHNR and CDR2 is FQNEAQ in the germline V gene (reference sequence). The CDR3 has 12 amino acids. The V end lost 3 bases, the J end lost 5 bases, and 7 bases lay between the germline ends. The CDR3 is CASSFGGETQYF. The CDR3 DNA reads TGTGCCAGCAGCTTTGGCGGGGAGACCCAGTACTTC.

In its sample, this clone was seen a few times. The CDR3 coding sequence is TGTGCCAGTAGAGAGACTAGCGGGCTAGCCAAAAACATTCAGTACTTC. It encodes CASRETSGLAKNIQYF. This chain uses TRBV19 with TRBJ2-4; 10 bases align to TRBD2. This CDR3 has 16 amino acids. Germline assignment: CDR1 LNHDA and CDR2 SQIVND (reference sequence). V trimming: 6 bases; J trimming: 0 bases; junction bases outside the gene matches: 5.